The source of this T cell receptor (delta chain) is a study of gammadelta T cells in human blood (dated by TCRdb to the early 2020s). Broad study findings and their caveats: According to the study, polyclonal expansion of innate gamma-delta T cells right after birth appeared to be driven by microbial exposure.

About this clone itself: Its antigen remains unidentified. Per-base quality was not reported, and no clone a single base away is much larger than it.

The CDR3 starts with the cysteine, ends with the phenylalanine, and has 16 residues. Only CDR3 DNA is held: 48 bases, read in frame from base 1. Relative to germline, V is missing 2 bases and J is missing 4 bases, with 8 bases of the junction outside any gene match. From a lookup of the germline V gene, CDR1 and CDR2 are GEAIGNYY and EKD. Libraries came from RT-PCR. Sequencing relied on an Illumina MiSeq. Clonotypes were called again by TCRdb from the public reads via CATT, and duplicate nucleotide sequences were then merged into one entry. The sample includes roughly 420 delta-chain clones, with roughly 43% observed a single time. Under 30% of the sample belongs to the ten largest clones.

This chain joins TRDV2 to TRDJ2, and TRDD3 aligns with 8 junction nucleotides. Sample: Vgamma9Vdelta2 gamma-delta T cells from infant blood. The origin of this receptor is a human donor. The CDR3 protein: CACDRLGDLGTAQLFF. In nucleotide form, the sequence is TGTGCCTGTGACAGATTGGGGGATTTGGGGACAGCACAACTCTTCTTT.